This is a list of T cell receptor beta chains from one sample in a study of identical twins. TCRdb itself ran the 5' RACE reads through MiXCR, one entry per CDR3 protein. The profile shows some 1,700,000 distinct CDR3 sequences, around 29% of them singletons. The sample comprised cord blood. The receptors come from a newborn girl in good health. Both conserved end residues are trimmed from each CDR3.

J: TRBJ1-2; V: TRBV7-2; CDR3: ASSLAQTIRSPYGYT
J: TRBJ2-6; V: TRBV11-1; CDR3: ASSLGFGSGANVLT
J: TRBJ1-2; V: TRBV6-1; CDR3: ASSEQWGYGYT
J: TRBJ2-3; V: TRBV5-1; CDR3: ASSLVGGGTTDTQY
J: TRBJ1-2; V: TRBV5-1; CDR3: ASSADRVRYT
J: TRBJ2-3; V: TRBV20-1; CDR3: SARASSGIITDTQY
J: TRBJ2-4; V: TRBV20-1; CDR3: SAPPDVGLAGESRAKNIQY
J: TRBJ2-3; V: TRBV10-3; CDR3: AISAGLAGGDTQY
J: TRBJ1-1; V: TRBV20-1; CDR3: SAGTVTGAF
J: TRBJ2-3; V: TRBV7-2; CDR3: ASSFWRSTDTQY
J: TRBJ2-1; V: TRBV7-2; CDR3: ASSFASGSVYEQF
J: TRBJ2-5; V: TRBV19; CDR3: ASSAAKVRSQETQY
J: TRBJ1-6; V: TRBV7-6; CDR3: ASSFTGDSPLH
J: TRBJ1-2; V: TRBV5-1; CDR3: ASSLAASPNYGYT
J: TRBJ2-5; V: TRBV25-1; CDR3: ASSDPRETQY
J: TRBJ2-5; V: TRBV27; CDR3: ASSLTSLTGPYQETQY
J: TRBJ1-5; V: TRBV18; CDR3: ASSPWQGNQPQH
J: TRBJ2-7; V: TRBV11-2; CDR3: ASSLGEGEVSYEQY
J: TRBJ2-3; V: TRBV6-1; CDR3: ASSRTGDTDTQY
J: TRBJ2-7; V: TRBV29-1; CDR3: SVVVTAGSYEQY
J: TRBJ2-1; V: TRBV11-1; CDR3: ASSLLPVNEQF
J: TRBJ2-1; V: TRBV6-1; CDR3: ASSEAGSGSQQF
J: TRBJ2-1; V: TRBV20-1; CDR3: SARVIGRDRAYNEQF
J: TRBJ2-7; V: TRBV15; CDR3: ATSTRLNNEQY
J: NA; V: TRBV4-1; CDR3: ASSLGRLAGVSYNEQY
J: TRBJ1-6; V: TRBV12-3/TRBV12-4; CDR3: ASTRGDPLNSLH
J: TRBJ1-1; V: TRBV28; CDR3: ASSPTTGSMNTEAF
J: TRBJ1-4; V: TRBV30; CDR3: ARRDRENEKLF
J: TRBJ2-7; V: TRBV6-5; CDR3: ASSLEVGGKMY
J: TRBJ1-2; V: TRBV11-2; CDR3: ASSFGTGTGRGGYT
J: TRBJ2-3; V: TRBV4-1; CDR3: ASSQDPAGAFTDTQY
J: TRBJ2-1; V: TRBV7-9; CDR3: ASSLETGPNEQF
J: TRBJ2-7; V: TRBV6-5; CDR3: ASTLGRLAGSYEQY
J: TRBJ2-4; V: TRBV5-4; CDR3: ASSLGDSLSAKNIQY
J: TRBJ2-7; V: TRBV5-1; CDR3: ASRAGTSGRSSYEQY
J: TRBJ2-1; V: TRBV3-1; CDR3: ASSPWTSGRNNEQF
J: TRBJ1-4; V: TRBV20-1; CDR3: SARDRPTEKLF
J: TRBJ2-1; V: TRBV6-5; CDR3: ASSSSRAGEYNEQF
J: TRBJ2-2; V: TRBV9; CDR3: ASRQTGSTGELF
J: TRBJ1-2; V: TRBV20-1; CDR3: SASRGVNYGYT